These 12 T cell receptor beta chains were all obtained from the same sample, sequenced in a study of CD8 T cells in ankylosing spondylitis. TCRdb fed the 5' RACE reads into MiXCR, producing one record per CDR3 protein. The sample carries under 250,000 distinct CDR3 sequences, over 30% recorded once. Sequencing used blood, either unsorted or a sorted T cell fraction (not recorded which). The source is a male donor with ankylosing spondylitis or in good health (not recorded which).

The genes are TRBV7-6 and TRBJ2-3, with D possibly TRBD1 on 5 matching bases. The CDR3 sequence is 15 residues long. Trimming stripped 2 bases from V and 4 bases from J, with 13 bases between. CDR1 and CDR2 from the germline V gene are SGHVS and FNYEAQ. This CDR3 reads CASSLSRQGSDTQYF. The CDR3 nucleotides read TGTGCCAGCAGCTTATCGCGGCAGGGCTCAGATACGCAGTATTTT.

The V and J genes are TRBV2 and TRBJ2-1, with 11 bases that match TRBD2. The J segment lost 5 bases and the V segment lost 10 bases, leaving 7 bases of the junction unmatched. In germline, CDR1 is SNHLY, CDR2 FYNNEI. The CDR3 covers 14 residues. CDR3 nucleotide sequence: TGTGCCACCGTGCCGGGACTAGCGGACAATGAGCAGTTCTTC. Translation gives CATVPGLADNEQFF.

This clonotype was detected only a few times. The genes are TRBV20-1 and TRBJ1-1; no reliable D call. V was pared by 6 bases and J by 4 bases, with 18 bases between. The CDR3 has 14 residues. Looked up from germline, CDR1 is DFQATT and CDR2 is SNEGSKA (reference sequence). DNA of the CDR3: TGCAGTGCCGACCTAAACTCTAGGGCCACTGAAGCTTTCTTT. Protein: CSADLNSRATEAFF.

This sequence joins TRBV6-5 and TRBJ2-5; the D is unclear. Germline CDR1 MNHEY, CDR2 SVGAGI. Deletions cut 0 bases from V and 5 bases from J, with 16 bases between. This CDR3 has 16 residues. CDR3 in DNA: TGTGCCAGCAGTTACTCGATGGGCGGCTTTTTGGAGACCCAGTACTTC. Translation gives CASSYSMGGFLETQYF.

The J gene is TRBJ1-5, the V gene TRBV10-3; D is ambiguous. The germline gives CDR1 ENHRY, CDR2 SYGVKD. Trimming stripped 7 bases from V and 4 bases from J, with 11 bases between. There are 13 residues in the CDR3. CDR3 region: CAITPQRNQPQHF. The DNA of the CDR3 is TGTGCCATCACCCCACAGCGGAATCAGCCCCAGCATTTT.

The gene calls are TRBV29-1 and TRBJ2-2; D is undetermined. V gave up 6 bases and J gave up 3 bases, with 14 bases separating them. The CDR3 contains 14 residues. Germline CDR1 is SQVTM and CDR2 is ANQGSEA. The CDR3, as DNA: TGCAGCGTAAAGTCTCGGAAGGACACCGGGGAGCTGTTTTTT. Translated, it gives CSVKSRKDTGELFF.

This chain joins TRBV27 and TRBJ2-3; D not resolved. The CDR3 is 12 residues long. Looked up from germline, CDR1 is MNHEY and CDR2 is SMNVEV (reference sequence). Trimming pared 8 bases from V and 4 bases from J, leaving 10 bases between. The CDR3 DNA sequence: TGTGCCAGCGGCCCTGGCGCAGATACGCAGTATTTT. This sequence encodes CASGPGADTQYF.

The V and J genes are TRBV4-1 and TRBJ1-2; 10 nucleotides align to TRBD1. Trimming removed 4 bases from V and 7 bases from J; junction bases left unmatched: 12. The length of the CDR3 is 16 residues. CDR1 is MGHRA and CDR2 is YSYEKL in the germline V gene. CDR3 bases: TGCGCCAGCAGCCCGGAACCCGGGACAGGGGCTTCTGGCTACACCTTC. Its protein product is CASSPEPGTGASGYTF.

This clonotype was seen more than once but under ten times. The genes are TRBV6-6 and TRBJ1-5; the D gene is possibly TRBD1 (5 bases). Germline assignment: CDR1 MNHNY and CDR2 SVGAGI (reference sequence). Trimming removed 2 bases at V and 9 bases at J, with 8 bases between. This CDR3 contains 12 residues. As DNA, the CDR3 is TGTGCCAGCAGTTACGCGGGACCGCCCCAGCATTTT. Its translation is CASSYAGPPQHF.

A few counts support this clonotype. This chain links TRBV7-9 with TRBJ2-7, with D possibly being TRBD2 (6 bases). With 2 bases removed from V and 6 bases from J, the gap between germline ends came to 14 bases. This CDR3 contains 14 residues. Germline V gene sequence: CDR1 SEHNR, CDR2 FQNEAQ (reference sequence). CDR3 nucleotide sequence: TGTGCCAGCAGCTTACCGGGAGAACCGGTCGAGCAGTACTTC. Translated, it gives CASSLPGEPVEQYF.

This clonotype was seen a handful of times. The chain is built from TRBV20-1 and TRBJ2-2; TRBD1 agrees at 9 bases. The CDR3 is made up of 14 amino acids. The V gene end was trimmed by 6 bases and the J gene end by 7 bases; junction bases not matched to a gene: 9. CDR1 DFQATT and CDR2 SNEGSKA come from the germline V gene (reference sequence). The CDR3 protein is CSAGGDREDGELFF. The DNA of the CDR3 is TGCAGTGCGGGTGGGGACAGGGAGGACGGGGAGCTGTTTTTT.

CDR3 in amino acids: CASSPGWGVEAFF. CDR3 DNA sequence: TGTGCCAGCAGTCCCGGTTGGGGGGTTGAAGCTTTCTTT. The chain combines TRBV27 with TRBJ1-1, with D tentatively TRBD1 (5 bases). The CDR3 is 13 residues long. V dropped 5 bases and J dropped 7 bases, with 14 bases sitting between them. Looked up from germline, CDR1 is MNHEY and CDR2 is SMNVEV (reference sequence).